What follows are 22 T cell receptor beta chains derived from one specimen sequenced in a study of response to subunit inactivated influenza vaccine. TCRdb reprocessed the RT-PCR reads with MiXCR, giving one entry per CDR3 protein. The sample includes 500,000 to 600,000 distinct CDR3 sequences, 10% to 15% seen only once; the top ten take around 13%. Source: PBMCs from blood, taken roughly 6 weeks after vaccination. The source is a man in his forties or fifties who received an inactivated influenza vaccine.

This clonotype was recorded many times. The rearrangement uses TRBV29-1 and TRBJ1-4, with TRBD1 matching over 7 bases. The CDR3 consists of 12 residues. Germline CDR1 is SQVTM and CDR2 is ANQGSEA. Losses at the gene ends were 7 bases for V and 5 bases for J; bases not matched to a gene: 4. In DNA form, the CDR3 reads TGCAGCGGCCGGGACAGCAATGAAAAACTGTTTTTT. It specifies CSGRDSNEKLFF.

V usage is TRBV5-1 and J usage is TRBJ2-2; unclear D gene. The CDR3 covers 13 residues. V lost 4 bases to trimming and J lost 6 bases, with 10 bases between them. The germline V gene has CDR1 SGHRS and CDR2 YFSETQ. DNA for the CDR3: TGCGCCAGCAGCCCGGATATCGCCGGGGAGCTGTTTTTT. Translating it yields CASSPDIAGELFF.

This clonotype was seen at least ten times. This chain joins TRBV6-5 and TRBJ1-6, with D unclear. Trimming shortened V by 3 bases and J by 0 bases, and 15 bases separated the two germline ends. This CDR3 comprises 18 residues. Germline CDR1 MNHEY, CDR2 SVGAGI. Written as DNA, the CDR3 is TGTGCCAGCAGTTATGGTAGAGAAAGGAGCTCCTATAATTCACCCCTCCACTTT. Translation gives CASSYGRERSSYNSPLHF.

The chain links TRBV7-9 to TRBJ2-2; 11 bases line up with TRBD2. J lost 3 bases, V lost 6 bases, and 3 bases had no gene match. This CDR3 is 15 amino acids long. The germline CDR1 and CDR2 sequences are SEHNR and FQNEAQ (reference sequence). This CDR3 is CASRRLAGYTGELFF. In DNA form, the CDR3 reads TGTGCCAGCAGGAGACTAGCGGGATACACCGGGGAGCTGTTTTTT.

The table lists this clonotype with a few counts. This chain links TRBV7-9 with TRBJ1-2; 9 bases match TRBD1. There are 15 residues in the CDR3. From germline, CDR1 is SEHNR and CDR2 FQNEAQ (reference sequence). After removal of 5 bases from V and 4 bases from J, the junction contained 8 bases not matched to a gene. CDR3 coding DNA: TGTGCCAGCAGCGTACAGGGGGCAAGTGGCTATGGCTACACCTTC. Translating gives CASSVQGASGYGYTF.

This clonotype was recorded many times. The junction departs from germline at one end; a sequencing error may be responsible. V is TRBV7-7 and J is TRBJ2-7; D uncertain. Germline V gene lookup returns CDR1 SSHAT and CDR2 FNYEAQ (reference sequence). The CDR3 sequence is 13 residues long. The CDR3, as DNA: TGTGCTAGCAGCTTAGAGAGGATGGGGGAGCAGTACTTC. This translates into CASSLERMGEQYF.

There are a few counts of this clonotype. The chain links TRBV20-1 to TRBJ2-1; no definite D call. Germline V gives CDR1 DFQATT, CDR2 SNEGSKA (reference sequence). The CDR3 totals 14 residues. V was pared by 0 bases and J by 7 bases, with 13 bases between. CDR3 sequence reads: CSARDHLRPNEQFF. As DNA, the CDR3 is TGCAGTGCTAGAGATCATCTTCGGCCGAATGAGCAGTTCTTC.

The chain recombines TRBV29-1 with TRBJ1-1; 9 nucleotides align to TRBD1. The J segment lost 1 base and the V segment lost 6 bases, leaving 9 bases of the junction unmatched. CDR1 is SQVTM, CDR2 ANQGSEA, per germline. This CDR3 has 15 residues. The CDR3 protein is CSVTLTGGKNTEAFF. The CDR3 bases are TGCAGCGTGACGTTAACAGGGGGCAAGAACACTGAAGCTTTCTTT.

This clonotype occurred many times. In DNA form, the CDR3 reads TGCAGTGCTAGGACTAGCGGGGGCACAGATACGCAGTATTTT. Residues: CSARTSGGTDTQYF. J is TRBJ2-3 and V is TRBV20-1; 11 nucleotides agree with TRBD2. This CDR3 is built from 14 residues. Germline assignment: CDR1 DFQATT and CDR2 SNEGSKA (reference sequence). J lost 1 base, V lost 3 bases, and 0 bases had no gene match.

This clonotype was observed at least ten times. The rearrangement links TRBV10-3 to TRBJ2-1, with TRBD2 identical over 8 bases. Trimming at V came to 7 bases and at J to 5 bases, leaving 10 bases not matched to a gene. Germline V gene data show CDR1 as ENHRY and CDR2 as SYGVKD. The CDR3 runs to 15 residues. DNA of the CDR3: TGTGCCATCACCCGGGGAGCGGGAGTGGACAATGAGCAGTTCTTC. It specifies CAITRGAGVDNEQFF.

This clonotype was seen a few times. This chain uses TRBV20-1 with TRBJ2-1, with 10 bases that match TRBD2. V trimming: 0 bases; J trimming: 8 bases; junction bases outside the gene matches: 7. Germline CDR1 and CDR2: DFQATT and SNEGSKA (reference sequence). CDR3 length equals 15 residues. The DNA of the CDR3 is TGCAGTGCTAGAGAGGCTAGCGGGAGTGAGTATGAGCAGTTCTTC. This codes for CSAREASGSEYEQFF.

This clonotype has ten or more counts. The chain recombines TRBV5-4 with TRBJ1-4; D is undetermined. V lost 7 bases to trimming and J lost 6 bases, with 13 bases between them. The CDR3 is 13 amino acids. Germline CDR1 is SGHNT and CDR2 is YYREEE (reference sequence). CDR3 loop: CASSRTGDEKLFF. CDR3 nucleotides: TGTGCCAGCTCGCGGACGGGAGATGAAAAACTGTTTTTT.

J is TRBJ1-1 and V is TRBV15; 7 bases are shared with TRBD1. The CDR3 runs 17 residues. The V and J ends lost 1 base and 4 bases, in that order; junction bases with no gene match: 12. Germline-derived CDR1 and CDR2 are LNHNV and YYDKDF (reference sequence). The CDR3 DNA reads TGTGCCACCAGCAGAGCCCGGGACAGTAAATATAGCACTGAAGCTTTCTTT. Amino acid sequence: CATSRARDSKYSTEAFF.

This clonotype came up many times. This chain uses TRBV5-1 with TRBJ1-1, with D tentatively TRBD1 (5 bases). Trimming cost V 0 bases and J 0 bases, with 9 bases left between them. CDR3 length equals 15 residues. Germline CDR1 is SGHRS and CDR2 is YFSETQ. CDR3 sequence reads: CASSLGGTLNTEAFF. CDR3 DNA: TGCGCCAGCAGCTTGGGCGGGACCTTGAACACTGAAGCTTTCTTT.

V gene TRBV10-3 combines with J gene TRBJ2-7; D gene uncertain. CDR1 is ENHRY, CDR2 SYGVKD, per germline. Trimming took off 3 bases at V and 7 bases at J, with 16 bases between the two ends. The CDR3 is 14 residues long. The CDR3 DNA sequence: TGTGCCATCAGTGAATCCGGCCAGCCCAGGGAGCAGTACTTC. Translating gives CAISESGQPREQYF.

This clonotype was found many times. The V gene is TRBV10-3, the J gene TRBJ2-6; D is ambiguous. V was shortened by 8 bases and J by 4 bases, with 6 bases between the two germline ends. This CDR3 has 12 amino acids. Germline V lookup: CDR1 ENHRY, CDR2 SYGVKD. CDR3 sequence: CAISAGANVLTF. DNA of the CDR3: TGTGCCATCTCTGCAGGGGCCAACGTCCTGACTTTC.

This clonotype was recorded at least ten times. The CDR3 region is CASSYGGSTDTQYF. The CDR3 bases are TGTGCCAGCAGTTACGGGGGCTCCACAGATACGCAGTATTTT. J is TRBJ2-3 and V is TRBV6-5, with TRBD1 as a possible D gene (6 bases). The germline V gene encodes CDR1 MNHEY and CDR2 SVGAGI. The CDR3 has 14 amino acids. V gave up 2 bases and J gave up 2 bases, with 8 bases separating them.

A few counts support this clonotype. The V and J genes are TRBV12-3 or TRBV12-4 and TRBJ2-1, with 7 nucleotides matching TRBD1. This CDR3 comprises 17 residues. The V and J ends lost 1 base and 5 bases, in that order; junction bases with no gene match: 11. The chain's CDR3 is CASSLGGYGTANNEQFF. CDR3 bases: TGTGCCAGCAGTTTAGGGGGCTATGGGACAGCAAACAATGAGCAGTTCTTC.

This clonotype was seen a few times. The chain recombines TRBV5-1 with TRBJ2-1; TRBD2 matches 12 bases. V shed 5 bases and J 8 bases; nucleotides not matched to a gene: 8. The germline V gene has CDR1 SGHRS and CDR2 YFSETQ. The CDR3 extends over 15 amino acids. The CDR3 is CASRLLAGGRDEQFF. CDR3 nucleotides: TGCGCCAGCAGGTTACTAGCGGGAGGAAGGGATGAGCAGTTCTTC.

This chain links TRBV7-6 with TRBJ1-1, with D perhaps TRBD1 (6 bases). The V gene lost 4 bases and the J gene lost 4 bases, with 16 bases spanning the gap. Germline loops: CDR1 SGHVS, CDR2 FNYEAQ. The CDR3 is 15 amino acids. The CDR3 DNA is TGTGCCAGCAGCTCGAACAGGGTCGGGTCCACTGAAGCTTTCTTT. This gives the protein CASSSNRVGSTEAFF. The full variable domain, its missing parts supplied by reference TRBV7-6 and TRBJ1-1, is GAGVSQSPRYKVTKRGQDVALRCDPISGHVSLYWYRQALGQGPEFLTYFNYEAQQDKSGLPNDRFSAERPEGSISTLTIQRTEQRDSAMYRCASSSNRVGSTEAFFGQGTRLTVV.

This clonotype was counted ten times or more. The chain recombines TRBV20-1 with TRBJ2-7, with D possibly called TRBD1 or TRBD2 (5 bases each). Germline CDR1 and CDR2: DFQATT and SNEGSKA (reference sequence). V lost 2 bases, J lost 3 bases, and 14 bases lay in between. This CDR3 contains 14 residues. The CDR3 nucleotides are TGCAGTGCTAGACTCCGGGGCAGCCTCTACGAGCAGTACTTC. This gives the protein CSARLRGSLYEQYF.

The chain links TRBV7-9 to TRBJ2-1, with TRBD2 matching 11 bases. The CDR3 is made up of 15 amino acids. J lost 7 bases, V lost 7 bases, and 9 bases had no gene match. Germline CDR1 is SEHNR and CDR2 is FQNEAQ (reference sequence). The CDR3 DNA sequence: TGTGCCAGCACCCAAGGTACTAGCGGGAGTAATGAGCAGTTCTTC. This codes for CASTQGTSGSNEQFF.